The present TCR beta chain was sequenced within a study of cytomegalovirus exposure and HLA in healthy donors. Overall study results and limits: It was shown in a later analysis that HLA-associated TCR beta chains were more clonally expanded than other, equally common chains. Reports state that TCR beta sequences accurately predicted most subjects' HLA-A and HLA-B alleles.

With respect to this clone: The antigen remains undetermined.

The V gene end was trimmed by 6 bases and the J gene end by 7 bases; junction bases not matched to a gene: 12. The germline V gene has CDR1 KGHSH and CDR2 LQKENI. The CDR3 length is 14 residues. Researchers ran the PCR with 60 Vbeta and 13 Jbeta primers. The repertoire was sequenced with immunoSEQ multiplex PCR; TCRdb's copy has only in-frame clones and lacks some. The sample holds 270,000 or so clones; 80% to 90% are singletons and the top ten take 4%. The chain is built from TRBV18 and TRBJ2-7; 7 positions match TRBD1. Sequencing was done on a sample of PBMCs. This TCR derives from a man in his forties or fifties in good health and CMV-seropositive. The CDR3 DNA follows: TGTGCCAGCTCCCTCCCCGGGACAGAGGGTGAGCAGTACTTC. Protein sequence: CASSLPGTEGEQYF.